Detailed here is one T cell receptor (beta chain). CDR3 length equals 18 residues. V gave up 0 bases and J gave up 0 bases; unmatched junction bases: 8. CDR1 LGHDT and CDR2 YNNKEL come from the germline V gene (reference sequence). The data stem from a study of blood T cell repertoires in COVID-19. About the research overall: Researchers got acute and convalescent COVID-19 samples from the United States, Italy and Spain.

In the original processing: Nucleated cell counts were estimated from reference gene primer amplification. Assay: immunoSEQ multiplex PCR; the TCRdb copy retains only in-frame clones and omits some. Clone size and V and J calls were adopted from that table, with D and trimming inferred from the DNA. Of 35,000 to 50,000 clones in the sample, approximately 89% are singletons; the top ten hold about 4.2%. The source is a man between 60 and 75 years old with acute or convalescent COVID-19. Sequences were obtained from peripheral blood. The chain joins TRBV3-1 (or the pseudogene TRBV3-2) to TRBJ1-2; 9 bases align to TRBD1. The CDR3 sequence: CASSQEWGQGTANYGYTF. The CDR3, as DNA: TGTGCCAGCAGCCAAGAATGGGGACAGGGAACAGCTAACTATGGCTACACCTTC.